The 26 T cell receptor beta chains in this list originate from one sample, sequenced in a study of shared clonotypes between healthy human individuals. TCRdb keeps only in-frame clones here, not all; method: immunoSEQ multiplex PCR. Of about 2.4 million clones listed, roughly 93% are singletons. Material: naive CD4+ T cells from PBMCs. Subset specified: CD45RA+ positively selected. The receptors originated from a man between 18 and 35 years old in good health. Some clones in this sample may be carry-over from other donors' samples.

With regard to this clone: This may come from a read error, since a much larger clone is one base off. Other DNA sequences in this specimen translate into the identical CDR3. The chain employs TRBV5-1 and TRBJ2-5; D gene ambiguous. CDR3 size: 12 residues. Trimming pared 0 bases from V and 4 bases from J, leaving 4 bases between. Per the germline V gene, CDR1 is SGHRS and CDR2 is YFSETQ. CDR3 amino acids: CASSLDLETQYF. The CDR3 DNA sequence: TGCGCCAGCAGCTTGGACCTAGAGACCCAGTACTTC.

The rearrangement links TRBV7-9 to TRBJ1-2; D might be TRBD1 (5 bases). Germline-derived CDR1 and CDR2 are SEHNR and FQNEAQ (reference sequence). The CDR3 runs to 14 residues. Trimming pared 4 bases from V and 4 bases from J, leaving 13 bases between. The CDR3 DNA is TGTGCCAGCAGCTCATTCGAGGGACGCTATGGCTACACCTTC. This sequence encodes CASSSFEGRYGYTF.

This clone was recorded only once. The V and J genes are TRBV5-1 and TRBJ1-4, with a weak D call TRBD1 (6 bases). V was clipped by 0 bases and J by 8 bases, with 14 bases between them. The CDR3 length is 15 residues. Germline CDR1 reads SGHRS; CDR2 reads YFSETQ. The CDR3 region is CASSLGGGLGEKLFF. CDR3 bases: TGCGCCAGCAGCTTGGGAGGGGGGCTAGGCGAAAAACTGTTTTTT.

The CDR3 reads CASTALRGGGQNTGELFF. The CDR3 nucleotides read TGTGCCAGTACCGCCCTTAGAGGTGGAGGTCAGAACACCGGGGAGCTGTTTTTT. The rearrangement joins TRBV19 to TRBJ2-2; TRBD2 might be the D (5 bases). This CDR3 comprises 18 residues. Trimming removed 7 bases at V and 1 base at J, with 22 bases between. Germline V CDR1 and CDR2: LNHDA, SQIVND (reference sequence).

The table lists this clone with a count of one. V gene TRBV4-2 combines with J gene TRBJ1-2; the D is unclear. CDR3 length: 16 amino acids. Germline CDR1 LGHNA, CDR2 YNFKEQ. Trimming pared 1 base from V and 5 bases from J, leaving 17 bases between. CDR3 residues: CASSQGAAPGGYGYTF. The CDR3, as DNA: TGTGCCAGCAGCCAAGGGGCAGCGCCAGGCGGATATGGCTACACCTTC.

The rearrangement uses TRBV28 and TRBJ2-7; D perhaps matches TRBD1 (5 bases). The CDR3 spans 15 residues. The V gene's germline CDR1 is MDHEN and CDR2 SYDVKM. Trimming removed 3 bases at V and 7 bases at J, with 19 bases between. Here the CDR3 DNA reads TGTGCCAGCAGTTTTAGCTGGACATCGTCTGTAGAGCAGTACTTC. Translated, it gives CASSFSWTSSVEQYF.

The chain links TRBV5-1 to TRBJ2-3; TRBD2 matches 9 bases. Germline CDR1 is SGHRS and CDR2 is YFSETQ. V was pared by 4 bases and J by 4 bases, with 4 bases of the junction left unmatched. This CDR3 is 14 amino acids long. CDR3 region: CASSAGGPADTQYF. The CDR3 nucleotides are TGCGCCAGCAGCGCGGGAGGGCCCGCAGATACGCAGTATTTT.

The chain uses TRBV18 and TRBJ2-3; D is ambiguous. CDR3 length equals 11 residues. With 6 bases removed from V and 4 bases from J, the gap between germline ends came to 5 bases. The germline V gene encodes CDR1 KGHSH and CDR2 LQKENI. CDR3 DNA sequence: TGTGCCAGCTCTCAGCCAGATACGCAGTATTTT. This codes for CASSQPDTQYF.

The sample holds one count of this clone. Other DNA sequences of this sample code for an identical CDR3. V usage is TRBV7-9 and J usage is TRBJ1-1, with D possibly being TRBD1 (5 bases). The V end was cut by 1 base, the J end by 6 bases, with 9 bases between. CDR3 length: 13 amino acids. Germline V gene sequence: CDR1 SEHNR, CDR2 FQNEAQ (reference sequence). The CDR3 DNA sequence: TGTGCCAGCAGCTTAGAGGGGCCTGCTGAAGCTTTCTTT. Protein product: CASSLEGPAEAFF.

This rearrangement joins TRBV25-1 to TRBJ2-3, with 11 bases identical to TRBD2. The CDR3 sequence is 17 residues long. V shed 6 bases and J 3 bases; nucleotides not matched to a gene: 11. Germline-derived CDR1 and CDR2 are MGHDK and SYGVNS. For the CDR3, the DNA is TGTGCCAGCAGCGGCGGGACTAGCGGACTAGGGACAGATACGCAGTATTTT. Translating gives CASSGGTSGLGTDTQYF.

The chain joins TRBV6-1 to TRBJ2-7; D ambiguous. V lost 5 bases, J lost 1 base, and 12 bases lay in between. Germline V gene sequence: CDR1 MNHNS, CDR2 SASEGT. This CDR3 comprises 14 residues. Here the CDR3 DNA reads TGTGCCAGCAGTCCCCGCGTCGAGTCCTACGAGCAGTACTTC. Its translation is CASSPRVESYEQYF.

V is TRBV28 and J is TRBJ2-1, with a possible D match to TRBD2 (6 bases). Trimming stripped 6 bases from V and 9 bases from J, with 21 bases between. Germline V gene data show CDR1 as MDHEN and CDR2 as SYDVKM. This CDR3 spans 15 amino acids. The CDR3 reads CASRAGITEFGEQFF. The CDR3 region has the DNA TGTGCCAGCAGGGCGGGAATTACTGAGTTTGGTGAGCAGTTCTTC.

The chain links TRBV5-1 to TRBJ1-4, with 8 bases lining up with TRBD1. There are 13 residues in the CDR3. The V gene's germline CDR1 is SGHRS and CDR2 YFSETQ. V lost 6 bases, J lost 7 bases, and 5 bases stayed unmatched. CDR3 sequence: CASTPGGSEKLFF. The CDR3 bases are TGCGCCAGCACTCCAGGGGGCTCTGAAAAACTGTTTTTT. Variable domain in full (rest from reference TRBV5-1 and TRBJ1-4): KAGVTQTPRYLIKTRGQQVTLSCSPISGHRSVSWYQQTPGQGLQFLFEYFSETQRNKGNFPGRFSGRQFSNSRSEMNVSTLELGDSALYLCASTPGGSEKLFFGSGTQLSVL.

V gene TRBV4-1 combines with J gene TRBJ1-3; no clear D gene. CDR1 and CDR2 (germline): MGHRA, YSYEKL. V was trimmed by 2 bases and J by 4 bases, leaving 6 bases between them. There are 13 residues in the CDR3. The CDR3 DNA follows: TGCGCCAGCAGCCAAATGGCGGGAAACACCATATATTTT. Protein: CASSQMAGNTIYF.

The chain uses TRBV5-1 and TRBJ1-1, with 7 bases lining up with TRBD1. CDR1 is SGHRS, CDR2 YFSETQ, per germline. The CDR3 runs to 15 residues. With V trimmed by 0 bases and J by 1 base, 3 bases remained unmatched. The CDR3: CASSLGQGRNTEAFF. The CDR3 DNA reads TGCGCCAGCAGCTTGGGACAGGGCCGGAACACTGAAGCTTTCTTT.

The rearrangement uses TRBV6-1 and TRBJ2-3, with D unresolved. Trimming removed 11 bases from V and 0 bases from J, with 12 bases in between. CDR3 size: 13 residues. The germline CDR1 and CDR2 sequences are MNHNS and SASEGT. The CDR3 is CAGKAVSTDTQYF. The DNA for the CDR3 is TGTGCCGGGAAGGCGGTTAGCACAGATACGCAGTATTTT.

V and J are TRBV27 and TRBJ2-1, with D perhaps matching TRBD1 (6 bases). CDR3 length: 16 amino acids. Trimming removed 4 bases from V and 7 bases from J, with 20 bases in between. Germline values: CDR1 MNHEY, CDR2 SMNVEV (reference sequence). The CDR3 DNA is TGTGCCAGCAGTTCCAGACAGGCCTCTCTCGTAAATGAGCAGTTCTTC. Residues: CASSSRQASLVNEQFF.

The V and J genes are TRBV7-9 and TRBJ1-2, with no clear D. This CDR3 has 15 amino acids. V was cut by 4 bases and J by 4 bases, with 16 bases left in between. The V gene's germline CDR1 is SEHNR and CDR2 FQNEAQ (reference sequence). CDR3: CASSSVRTPIYGYTF. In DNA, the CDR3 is TGTGCCAGCAGCTCAGTCAGGACTCCCATCTATGGCTACACCTTC.

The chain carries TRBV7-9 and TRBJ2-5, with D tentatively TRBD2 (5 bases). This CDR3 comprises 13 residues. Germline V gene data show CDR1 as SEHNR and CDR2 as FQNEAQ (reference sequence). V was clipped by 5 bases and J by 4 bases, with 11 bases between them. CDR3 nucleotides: TGTGCCAGCAGCCGCTTGGGGAGAGAGACCCAGTACTTC. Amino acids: CASSRLGRETQYF. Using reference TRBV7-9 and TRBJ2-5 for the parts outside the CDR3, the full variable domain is DTGVSQNPRHKITKRGQNVTFRCDPISEHNRLYWYRQTLGQGPEFLTYFQNEAQLEKSRLLSDRFSAERPKGSFSTLEIQRTEQGDSAMYLCASSRLGRETQYFGPGTRLLVL.

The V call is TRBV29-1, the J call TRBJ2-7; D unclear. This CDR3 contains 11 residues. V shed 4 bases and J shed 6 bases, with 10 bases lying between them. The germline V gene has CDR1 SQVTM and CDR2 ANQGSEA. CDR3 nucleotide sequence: TGCAGCGTTGGGGTCGGTCGCGAGCAGTACTTC. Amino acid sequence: CSVGVGREQYF.

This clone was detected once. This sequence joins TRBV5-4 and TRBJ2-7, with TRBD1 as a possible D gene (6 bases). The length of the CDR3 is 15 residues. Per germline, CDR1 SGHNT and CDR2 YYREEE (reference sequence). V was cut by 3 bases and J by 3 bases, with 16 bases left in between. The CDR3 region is CASSWGDRRRYEQYF. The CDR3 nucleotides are TGTGCCAGCAGCTGGGGAGACAGGAGACGCTACGAGCAGTACTTC.

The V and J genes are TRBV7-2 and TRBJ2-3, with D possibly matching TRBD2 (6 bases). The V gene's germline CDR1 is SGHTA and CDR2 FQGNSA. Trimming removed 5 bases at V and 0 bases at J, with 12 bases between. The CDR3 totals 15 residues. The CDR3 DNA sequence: TGTGCCAGCAGCCTGACTAGACAAAGCACAGATACGCAGTATTTT. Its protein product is CASSLTRQSTDTQYF.

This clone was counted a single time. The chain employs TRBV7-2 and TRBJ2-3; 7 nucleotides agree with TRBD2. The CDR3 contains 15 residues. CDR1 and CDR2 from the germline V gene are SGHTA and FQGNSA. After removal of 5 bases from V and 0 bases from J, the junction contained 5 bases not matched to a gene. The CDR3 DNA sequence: TGTGCCAGCAGCAGAAGCGGGACTAGCACAGATACGCAGTATTTT. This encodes CASSRSGTSTDTQYF. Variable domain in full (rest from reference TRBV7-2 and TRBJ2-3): GAGVSQSPSNKVTEKGKDVELRCDPISGHTALYWYRQSLGQGLEFLIYFQGNSAPDKSGLPSDRFSAERTGGSVSTLTIQRTQQEDSAVYLCASSRSGTSTDTQYFGPGTRLTVL.

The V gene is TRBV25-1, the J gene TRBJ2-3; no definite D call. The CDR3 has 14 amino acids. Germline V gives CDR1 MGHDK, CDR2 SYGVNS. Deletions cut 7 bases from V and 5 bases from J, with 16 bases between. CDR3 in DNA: TGTGCCAGCATGTCGGCATCCCTCGTAGATACGCAGTATTTT. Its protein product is CASMSASLVDTQYF.

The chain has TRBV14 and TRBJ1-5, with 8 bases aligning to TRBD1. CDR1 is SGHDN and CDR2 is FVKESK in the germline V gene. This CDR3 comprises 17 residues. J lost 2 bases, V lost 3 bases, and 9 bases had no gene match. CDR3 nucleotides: TGTGCCAGCAGCCACTTAACCCCGGGACAGGGCAATCAGCCCCAGCATTTT. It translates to CASSHLTPGQGNQPQHF.

The CDR3 DNA reads as TGTGCCAGCTCCCCGAATCGGAGGGACACCATATATTTT. Amino acids: CASSPNRRDTIYF. The chain is built from TRBV21-1 and TRBJ1-3. TRBV21-1 is termed a pseudogene. The CDR3 contains 13 residues.